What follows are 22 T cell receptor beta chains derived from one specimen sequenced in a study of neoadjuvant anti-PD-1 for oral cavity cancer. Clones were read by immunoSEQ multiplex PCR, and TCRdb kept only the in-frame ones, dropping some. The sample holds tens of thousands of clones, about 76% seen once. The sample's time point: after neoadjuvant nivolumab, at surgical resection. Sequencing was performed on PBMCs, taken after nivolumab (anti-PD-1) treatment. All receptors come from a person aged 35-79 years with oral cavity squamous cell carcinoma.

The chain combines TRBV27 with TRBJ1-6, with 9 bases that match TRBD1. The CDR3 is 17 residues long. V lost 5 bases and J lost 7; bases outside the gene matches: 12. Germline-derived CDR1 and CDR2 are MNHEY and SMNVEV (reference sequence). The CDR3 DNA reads TGTGCCAGCAGTAAGGGACAGGGACAGAAAAAGAATTCACCCCTCCACTTT. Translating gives CASSKGQGQKKNSPLHF.

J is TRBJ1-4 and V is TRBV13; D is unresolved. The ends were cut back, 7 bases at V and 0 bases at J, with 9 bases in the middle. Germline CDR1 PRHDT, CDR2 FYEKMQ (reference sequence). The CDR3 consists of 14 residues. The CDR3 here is CASTLLATNEKLFF. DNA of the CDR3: TGTGCCAGCACCTTGCTGGCAACTAATGAAAAACTGTTTTTT. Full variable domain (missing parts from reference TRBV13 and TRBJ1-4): AAGVIQSPRHLIKEKRETATLKCYPIPRHDTVYWYQQGPGQDPQFLISFYEKMQSDKGSIPDRFSAQQFSDYHSELNMSSLELGDSALYFCASTLLATNEKLFFGSGTQLSVL.

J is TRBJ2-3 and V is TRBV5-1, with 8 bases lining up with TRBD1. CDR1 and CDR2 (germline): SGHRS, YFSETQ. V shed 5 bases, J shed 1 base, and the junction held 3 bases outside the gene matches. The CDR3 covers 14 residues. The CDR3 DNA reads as TGCGCCAGCAGAGGACAGGGCGGCACAGATACGCAGTATTTT. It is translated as CASRGQGGTDTQYF.

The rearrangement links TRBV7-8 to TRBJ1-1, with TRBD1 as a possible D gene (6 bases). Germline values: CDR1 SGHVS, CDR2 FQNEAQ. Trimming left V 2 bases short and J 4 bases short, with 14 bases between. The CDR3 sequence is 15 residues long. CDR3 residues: CASSLQGKVGTEAFF. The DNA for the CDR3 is TGTGCCAGCAGCTTACAGGGGAAAGTAGGCACTGAAGCTTTCTTT. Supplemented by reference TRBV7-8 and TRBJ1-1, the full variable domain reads GAGVSQSPRYKVAKRGQDVALRCDPISGHVSLFWYQQALGQGPEFLTYFQNEAQLDKSGLPSDRFFAERPEGSVSTLKIQRTQQEDSAVYLCASSLQGKVGTEAFFGQGTRLTVV.

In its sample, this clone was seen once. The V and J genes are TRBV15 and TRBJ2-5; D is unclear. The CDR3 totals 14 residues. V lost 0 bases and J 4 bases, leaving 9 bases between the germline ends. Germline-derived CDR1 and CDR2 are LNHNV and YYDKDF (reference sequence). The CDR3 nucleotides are TGTGCCACCAGCAGAGATGGAAGCGCAGAGACCCAGTACTTC. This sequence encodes CATSRDGSAETQYF. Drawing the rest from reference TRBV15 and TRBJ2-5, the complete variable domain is DAMVIQNPRYQVTQFGKPVTLSCSQTLNHNVMYWYQQKSSQAPKLLFHYYDKDFNNEADTPDNFQSRRPNTSFCFLDIRSPGLGDTAMYLCATSRDGSAETQYFGPGTRLLVL.

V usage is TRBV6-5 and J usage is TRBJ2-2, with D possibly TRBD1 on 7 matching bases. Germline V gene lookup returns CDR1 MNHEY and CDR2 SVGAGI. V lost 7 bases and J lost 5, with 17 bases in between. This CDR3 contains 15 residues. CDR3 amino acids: CASNKQGRRTGELFF. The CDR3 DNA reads TGTGCCAGCAATAAACAGGGGAGGAGAACCGGGGAGCTGTTTTTT.

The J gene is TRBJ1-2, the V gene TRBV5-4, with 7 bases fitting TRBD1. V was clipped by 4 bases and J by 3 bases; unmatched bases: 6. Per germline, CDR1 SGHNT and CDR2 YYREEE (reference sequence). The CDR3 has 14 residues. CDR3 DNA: TGTGCCAGCAGCCGCCGGGACAGCTACTATGGCTACACCTTC. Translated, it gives CASSRRDSYYGYTF.

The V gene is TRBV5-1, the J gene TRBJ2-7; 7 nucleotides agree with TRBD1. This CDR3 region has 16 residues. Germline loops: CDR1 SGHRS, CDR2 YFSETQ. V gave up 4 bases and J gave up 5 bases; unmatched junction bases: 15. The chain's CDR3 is CASSRSTSGTEHEQYF. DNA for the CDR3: TGCGCCAGCAGCCGGTCTACTTCCGGGACAGAGCACGAGCAGTACTTC. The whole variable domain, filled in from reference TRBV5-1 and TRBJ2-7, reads KAGVTQTPRYLIKTRGQQVTLSCSPISGHRSVSWYQQTPGQGLQFLFEYFSETQRNKGNFPGRFSGRQFSNSRSEMNVSTLELGDSALYLCASSRSTSGTEHEQYFGPGTRLTVT.

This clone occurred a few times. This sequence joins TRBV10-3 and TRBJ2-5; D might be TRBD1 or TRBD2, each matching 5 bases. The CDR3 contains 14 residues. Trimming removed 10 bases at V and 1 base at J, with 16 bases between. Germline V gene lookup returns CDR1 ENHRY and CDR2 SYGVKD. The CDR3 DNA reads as TGTGCCACTGCAACGGGGCACTCCCAAGAGACCCAGTACTTC. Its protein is CATATGHSQETQYF.

This CDR3 reads CASSLVATAQETQYF. The CDR3 nucleotides are TGCGCCAGCAGCTTGGTAGCGACAGCTCAAGAGACCCAGTACTTC. The chain uses TRBV5-1 and TRBJ2-5; the D gene could be TRBD1 or TRBD2 (5 bases each). Germline lookup yields CDR1 SGHRS and CDR2 YFSETQ. Trimming removed 0 bases from V and 2 bases from J, with 11 bases in between. CDR3 length: 15 residues.

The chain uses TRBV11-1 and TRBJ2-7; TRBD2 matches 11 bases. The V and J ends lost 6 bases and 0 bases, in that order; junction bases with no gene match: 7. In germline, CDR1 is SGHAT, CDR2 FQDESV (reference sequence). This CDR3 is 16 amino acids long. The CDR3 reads CASSRLAGLSSYEQYF. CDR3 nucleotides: TGTGCCAGCAGTCGACTAGCGGGGTTGAGCTCCTACGAGCAGTACTTC.

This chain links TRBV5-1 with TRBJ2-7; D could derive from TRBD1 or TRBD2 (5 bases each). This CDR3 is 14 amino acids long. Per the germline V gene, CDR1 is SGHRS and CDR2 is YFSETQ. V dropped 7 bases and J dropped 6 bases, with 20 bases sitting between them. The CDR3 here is CASAIHRGVGEQYF. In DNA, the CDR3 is TGCGCCAGCGCTATACACCGGGGCGTTGGCGAGCAGTACTTC.

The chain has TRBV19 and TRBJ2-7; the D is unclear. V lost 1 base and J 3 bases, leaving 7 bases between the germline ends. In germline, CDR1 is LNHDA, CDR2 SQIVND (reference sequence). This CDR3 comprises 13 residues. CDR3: CASSIGGSYEQYF. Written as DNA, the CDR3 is TGTGCCAGTAGTATAGGGGGTAGCTACGAGCAGTACTTC.

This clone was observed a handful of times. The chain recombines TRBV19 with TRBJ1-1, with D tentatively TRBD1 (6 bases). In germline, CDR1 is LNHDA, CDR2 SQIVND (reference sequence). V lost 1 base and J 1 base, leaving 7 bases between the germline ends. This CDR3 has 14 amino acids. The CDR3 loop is CASSIGTANTEAFF. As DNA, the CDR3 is TGTGCCAGTAGTATAGGGACAGCGAACACTGAAGCTTTCTTT. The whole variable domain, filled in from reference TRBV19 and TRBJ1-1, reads DGGITQSPKYLFRKEGQNVTLSCEQNLNHDAMYWYRQDPGQGLRLIYYSQIVNDFQKGDIAEGYSVSREKKESFPLTVTSAQKNPTAFYLCASSIGTANTEAFFGQGTRLTVV.

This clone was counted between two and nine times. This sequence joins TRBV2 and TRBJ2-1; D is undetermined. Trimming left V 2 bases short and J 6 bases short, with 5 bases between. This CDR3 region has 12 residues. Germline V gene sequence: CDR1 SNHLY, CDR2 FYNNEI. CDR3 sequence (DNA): TGTGCCAGCAGTGAATTCCTCAATGAGCAGTTCTTC. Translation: CASSEFLNEQFF.

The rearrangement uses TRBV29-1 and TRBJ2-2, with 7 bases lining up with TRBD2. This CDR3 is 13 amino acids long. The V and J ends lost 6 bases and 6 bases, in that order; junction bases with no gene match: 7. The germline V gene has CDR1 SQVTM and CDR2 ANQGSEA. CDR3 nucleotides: TGCAGCGTCTCGTGGGCGGGGGCCGGGGAGCTGTTTTTT. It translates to CSVSWAGAGELFF.

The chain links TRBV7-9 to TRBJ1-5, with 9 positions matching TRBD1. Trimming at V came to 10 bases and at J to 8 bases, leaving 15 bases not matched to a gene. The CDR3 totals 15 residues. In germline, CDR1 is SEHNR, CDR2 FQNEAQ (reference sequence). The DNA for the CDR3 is TGTGCCACCACAGCTTGGGAGACAGGGGGTGAGCCCCAGCATTTT. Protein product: CATTAWETGGEPQHF.

In DNA form, the CDR3 reads TGTGCCAGTAGGAGGATAGGAAACAGGGTCCTCACAGATACGCAGTATTTT. It translates to CASRRIGNRVLTDTQYF. The chain is built from TRBV19 and TRBJ2-3; tentative D call: TRBD1 (6 bases). The V gene lost 6 bases and the J gene lost 2 bases, with 21 bases spanning the gap. This CDR3 is built from 17 residues. Per germline, CDR1 LNHDA and CDR2 SQIVND (reference sequence).

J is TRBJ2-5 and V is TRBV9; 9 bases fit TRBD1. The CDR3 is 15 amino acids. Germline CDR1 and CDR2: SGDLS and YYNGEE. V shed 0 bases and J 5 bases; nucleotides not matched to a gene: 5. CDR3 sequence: CASSVGGTGYETQYF. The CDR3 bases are TGTGCCAGCAGCGTAGGAGGGACAGGGTACGAGACCCAGTACTTC.

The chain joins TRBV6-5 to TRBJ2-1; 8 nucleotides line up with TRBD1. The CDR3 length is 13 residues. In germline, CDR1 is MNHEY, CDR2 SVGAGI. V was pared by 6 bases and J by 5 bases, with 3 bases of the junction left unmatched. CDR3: CASRSTGDNEQFF. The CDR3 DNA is TGTGCCAGCAGGTCGACAGGGGACAATGAGCAGTTCTTC.

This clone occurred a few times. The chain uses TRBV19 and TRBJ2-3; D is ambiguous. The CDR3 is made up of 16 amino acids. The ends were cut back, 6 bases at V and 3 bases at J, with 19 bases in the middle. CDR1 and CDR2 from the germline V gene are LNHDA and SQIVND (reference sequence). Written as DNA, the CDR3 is TGTGCCAGTAGCTCGAGTCTACGGGTGGGAACAGATACGCAGTATTTT. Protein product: CASSSSLRVGTDTQYF.

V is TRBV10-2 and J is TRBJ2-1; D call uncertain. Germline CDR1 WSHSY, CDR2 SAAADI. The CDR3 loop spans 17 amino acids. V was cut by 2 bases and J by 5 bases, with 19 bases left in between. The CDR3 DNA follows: TGCGCCAGCAGTGAGATCCCGGTCCCCCCTCTCAACAATGAGCAGTTCTTC. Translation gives CASSEIPVPPLNNEQFF.